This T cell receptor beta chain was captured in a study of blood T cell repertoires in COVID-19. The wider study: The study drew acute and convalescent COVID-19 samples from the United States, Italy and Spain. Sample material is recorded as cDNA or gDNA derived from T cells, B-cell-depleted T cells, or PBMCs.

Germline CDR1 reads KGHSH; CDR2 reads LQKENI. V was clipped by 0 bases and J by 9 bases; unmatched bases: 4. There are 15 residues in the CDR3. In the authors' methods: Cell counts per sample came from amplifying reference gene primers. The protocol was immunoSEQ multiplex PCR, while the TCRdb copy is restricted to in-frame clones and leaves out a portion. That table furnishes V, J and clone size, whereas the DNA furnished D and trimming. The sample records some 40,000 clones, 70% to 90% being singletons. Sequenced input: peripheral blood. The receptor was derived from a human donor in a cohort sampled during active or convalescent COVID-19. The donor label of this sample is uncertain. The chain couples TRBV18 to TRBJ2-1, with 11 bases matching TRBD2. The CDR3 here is CASSPPASGRSEQFF. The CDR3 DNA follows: TGTGCCAGCTCACCACCTGCTAGCGGGAGGTCTGAGCAGTTCTTC.